This T cell receptor (beta chain) was captured by sequencing in a study of blood T cell repertoires in COVID-19. Study background: From T cells, B-cell-depleted T cells, or PBMCs came the material, which was cDNA or gDNA.

With 4 bases removed from V and 7 bases from J, the gap between germline ends came to 16 bases. Germline V lookup: CDR1 LGHNT, CDR2 FRNRAP. The CDR3 is 14 amino acids. As handled by the study authors: Reference gene primers were amplified, and this amplification served to estimate nucleated cell counts. Libraries were prepared by immunoSEQ multiplex PCR; TCRdb keeps only in-frame clonotypes and omits some of them. V and J calls and clone size follow that table, whereas D and trimming were derived from the DNA. The repertoire holds almost 250,000 clones, with roughly 85% as singletons. Recruitment covered about two dozen US areas and drew participants whose ages spanned roughly 18 to 100 years. This clone has only a few counts.

This receptor was obtained from a woman in her forties or fifties with acute COVID-19. The sequenced sample consisted of PBMCs or T cells enriched from blood (not recorded which). This chain uses TRBV12-5 with TRBJ1-1; possible D gene TRBD1, 6 bases. CDR3 region: CASGSSPGHREAFF. The CDR3 DNA sequence: TGTGCTAGTGGTTCCTCCCCGGGACACCGTGAAGCTTTCTTT.